This TCR beta chain was captured by sequencing in a study of T cells in Graves' hyperthyroidism and ophthalmopathy. Patients with ophthalmopathy all had a Clinical Activity Score of at least 3, a NOSPECS grade of at least 4 and duration under 3 months. Per germline, CDR1 SEHNR and CDR2 FQNEAQ (reference sequence). The CDR3 spans 13 residues. Trimming took off 4 bases at V and 6 bases at J, with 10 bases between the two ends. This clonotype was observed many times. The antigen remains unidentified. Study results and caveats: Most clonotypes that expanded in the thyroid above 0.001 also showed up in blood.

It was RNA transcripts that yielded the amplified TCR beta CDR3 regions. The HTBI primer set was used in a first-round RT-PCR of the TCR CDR3. Each CDR3 protein gets one entry after TCRdb re-called the multiplex PCR reads with MiXCR. The sample records 350,000 to 400,000 distinct CDR3 sequences, roughly 20% being singletons. The chain is built from TRBV7-9 and TRBJ1-5; no firm D call. Material for sequencing was blood. The receptor's source is a man aged 18 to 30 with Graves' ophthalmopathy. In DNA, the CDR3 is TGTGCCAGCAGCTCAGACCCGACTCAGCCCCAGCATTTT. Residues: CASSSDPTQPQHF.